Listed below are T cell receptor beta chains from one sample, sequenced in a study of blood T cell repertoires in COVID-19. Profiled with immunoSEQ multiplex PCR; TCRdb holds only in-frame clones, not every one. The data hold about 100,000 clones, with around 84% observed a single time. The sample was peripheral blood. The receptors stem from a woman in her sixties or seventies with active or convalescent COVID-19. Both conserved end residues are part of each CDR3. Each record gives: V gene, D gene, clone size, J gene, CDR3 DNA, CDR3 protein. The D gene is left open where the match is weak. Rows may omit the clone size; those that give it use once, few, many or a size class.

V gene: TRBV6-1
D gene: NA
clone size: NA
J gene: TRBJ1-5
CDR3 DNA: TGTGCCAGCAGTGTTCCGGTTGTAGGGGGCAATCAGCCCCAGCATTTT
CDR3 protein: CASSVPVVGGNQPQHF

V gene: TRBV4-3
D gene: NA
clone size: NA
J gene: TRBJ1-2
CDR3 DNA: TGCGCCAGCAGCCAAGATTCGGAGGGGCTAACCTATGGCTACACCTTC
CDR3 protein: CASSQDSEGLTYGYTF

V gene: TRBV24-1
D gene: TRBD2
clone size: NA
J gene: TRBJ2-5
CDR3 DNA: TGTGCCACCAGTGATTCCCCGACTAGCGGAGGCCAAGAGACCCAGTACTTC
CDR3 protein: CATSDSPTSGGQETQYF

V gene: TRBV7-2
D gene: NA
clone size: NA
J gene: TRBJ2-7
CDR3 DNA: TGTGCCAGCCGAAGCAGGGGCTACGAGCAGTACTTC
CDR3 protein: CASRSRGYEQYF

V gene: TRBV28
D gene: NA
clone size: once
J gene: TRBJ1-4
CDR3 DNA: TGTGCCAGCAGCTCCCCTGGGCAGGGTGAAAAACTGTTTTTT
CDR3 protein: CASSSPGQGEKLFF

V gene: TRBV7-2
D gene: TRBD2
clone size: NA
J gene: TRBJ2-1
CDR3 DNA: TGTGCCAGCAGCTCTACTAGCGGGAGTGGCAATGAGCAGTTCTTC
CDR3 protein: CASSSTSGSGNEQFF

V gene: TRBV28
D gene: TRBD2
clone size: NA
J gene: TRBJ2-2
CDR3 DNA: TGTGCCAGCAATGGACCCGGGACTAGCGGGAGTTGGGACACCGGGGAGCTGTTTTTT
CDR3 protein: CASNGPGTSGSWDTGELFF

V gene: TRBV24-1
D gene: TRBD1
clone size: NA
J gene: TRBJ1-3
CDR3 DNA: TGTGCCACCAGTGACTCCGGGACAGGATCTGGAAACACCATATATTTT
CDR3 protein: CATSDSGTGSGNTIYF

V gene: TRBV6-9
D gene: NA
clone size: NA
J gene: TRBJ1-1
CDR3 DNA: TGTGCCAGCAATGATAGCCCTGAAGCTTTCTTT
CDR3 protein: CASNDSPEAFF

V gene: TRBV3-1/TRBV3-2
D gene: NA
clone size: NA
J gene: TRBJ2-5
CDR3 DNA: TGTGCCAGCAGCGGGGCCTACCAAGAGACCCAGTACTTC
CDR3 protein: CASSGAYQETQYF

V gene: TRBV19
D gene: NA
clone size: NA
J gene: TRBJ2-1
CDR3 DNA: TGTGCCAGTAGACGGGGAACTTACAATGAGCAGTTCTTC
CDR3 protein: CASRRGTYNEQFF

V gene: TRBV4-3
D gene: TRBD2
clone size: NA
J gene: TRBJ2-3
CDR3 DNA: TGCGCCAGCAGCCACCAAGCGGGGGGGCCGGGAGATACGCAGTATTTT
CDR3 protein: CASSHQAGGPGDTQYF

V gene: TRBV29-1
D gene: TRBD1
clone size: NA
J gene: TRBJ2-3
CDR3 DNA: TGCAGCGCTAGGACAGGATCAGATACGCAGTATTTT
CDR3 protein: CSARTGSDTQYF

V gene: TRBV5-1
D gene: NA
clone size: NA
J gene: TRBJ2-7
CDR3 DNA: TGCGCCAGCAGCTTAGTGGACGGGAAAAGCTACGAGCAGTACTTC
CDR3 protein: CASSLVDGKSYEQYF

V gene: TRBV3-1/TRBV3-2
D gene: NA
clone size: NA
J gene: TRBJ1-2
CDR3 DNA: TGTGCCAGACTTCCCAACTCCAGGGTGGGATATGGCTACACCTTC
CDR3 protein: CARLPNSRVGYGYTF

V gene: TRBV9
D gene: TRBD1
clone size: NA
J gene: TRBJ1-2
CDR3 DNA: TGTGCCAGCAGCCCCAGACAGGGTTATGGCTACACCTTC
CDR3 protein: CASSPRQGYGYTF

V gene: TRBV2
D gene: NA
clone size: NA
J gene: TRBJ1-5
CDR3 DNA: TGTGCCAGCAGTGAACAGGGCCCAGGTCAGCCCCAGCATTTT
CDR3 protein: CASSEQGPGQPQHF

V gene: TRBV24-1
D gene: NA
clone size: NA
J gene: TRBJ2-1
CDR3 DNA: TGTGCCACCAGTGATCCCCCCTTTGGTGGGAGCTCCTACAATGAGCAGTTCTTC
CDR3 protein: CATSDPPFGGSSYNEQFF

V gene: TRBV5-4
D gene: TRBD2
clone size: NA
J gene: TRBJ2-3
CDR3 DNA: TGTGCCAGCAGCTCAACTAGCGGGAGGGCAGATACGCAGTATTTT
CDR3 protein: CASSSTSGRADTQYF